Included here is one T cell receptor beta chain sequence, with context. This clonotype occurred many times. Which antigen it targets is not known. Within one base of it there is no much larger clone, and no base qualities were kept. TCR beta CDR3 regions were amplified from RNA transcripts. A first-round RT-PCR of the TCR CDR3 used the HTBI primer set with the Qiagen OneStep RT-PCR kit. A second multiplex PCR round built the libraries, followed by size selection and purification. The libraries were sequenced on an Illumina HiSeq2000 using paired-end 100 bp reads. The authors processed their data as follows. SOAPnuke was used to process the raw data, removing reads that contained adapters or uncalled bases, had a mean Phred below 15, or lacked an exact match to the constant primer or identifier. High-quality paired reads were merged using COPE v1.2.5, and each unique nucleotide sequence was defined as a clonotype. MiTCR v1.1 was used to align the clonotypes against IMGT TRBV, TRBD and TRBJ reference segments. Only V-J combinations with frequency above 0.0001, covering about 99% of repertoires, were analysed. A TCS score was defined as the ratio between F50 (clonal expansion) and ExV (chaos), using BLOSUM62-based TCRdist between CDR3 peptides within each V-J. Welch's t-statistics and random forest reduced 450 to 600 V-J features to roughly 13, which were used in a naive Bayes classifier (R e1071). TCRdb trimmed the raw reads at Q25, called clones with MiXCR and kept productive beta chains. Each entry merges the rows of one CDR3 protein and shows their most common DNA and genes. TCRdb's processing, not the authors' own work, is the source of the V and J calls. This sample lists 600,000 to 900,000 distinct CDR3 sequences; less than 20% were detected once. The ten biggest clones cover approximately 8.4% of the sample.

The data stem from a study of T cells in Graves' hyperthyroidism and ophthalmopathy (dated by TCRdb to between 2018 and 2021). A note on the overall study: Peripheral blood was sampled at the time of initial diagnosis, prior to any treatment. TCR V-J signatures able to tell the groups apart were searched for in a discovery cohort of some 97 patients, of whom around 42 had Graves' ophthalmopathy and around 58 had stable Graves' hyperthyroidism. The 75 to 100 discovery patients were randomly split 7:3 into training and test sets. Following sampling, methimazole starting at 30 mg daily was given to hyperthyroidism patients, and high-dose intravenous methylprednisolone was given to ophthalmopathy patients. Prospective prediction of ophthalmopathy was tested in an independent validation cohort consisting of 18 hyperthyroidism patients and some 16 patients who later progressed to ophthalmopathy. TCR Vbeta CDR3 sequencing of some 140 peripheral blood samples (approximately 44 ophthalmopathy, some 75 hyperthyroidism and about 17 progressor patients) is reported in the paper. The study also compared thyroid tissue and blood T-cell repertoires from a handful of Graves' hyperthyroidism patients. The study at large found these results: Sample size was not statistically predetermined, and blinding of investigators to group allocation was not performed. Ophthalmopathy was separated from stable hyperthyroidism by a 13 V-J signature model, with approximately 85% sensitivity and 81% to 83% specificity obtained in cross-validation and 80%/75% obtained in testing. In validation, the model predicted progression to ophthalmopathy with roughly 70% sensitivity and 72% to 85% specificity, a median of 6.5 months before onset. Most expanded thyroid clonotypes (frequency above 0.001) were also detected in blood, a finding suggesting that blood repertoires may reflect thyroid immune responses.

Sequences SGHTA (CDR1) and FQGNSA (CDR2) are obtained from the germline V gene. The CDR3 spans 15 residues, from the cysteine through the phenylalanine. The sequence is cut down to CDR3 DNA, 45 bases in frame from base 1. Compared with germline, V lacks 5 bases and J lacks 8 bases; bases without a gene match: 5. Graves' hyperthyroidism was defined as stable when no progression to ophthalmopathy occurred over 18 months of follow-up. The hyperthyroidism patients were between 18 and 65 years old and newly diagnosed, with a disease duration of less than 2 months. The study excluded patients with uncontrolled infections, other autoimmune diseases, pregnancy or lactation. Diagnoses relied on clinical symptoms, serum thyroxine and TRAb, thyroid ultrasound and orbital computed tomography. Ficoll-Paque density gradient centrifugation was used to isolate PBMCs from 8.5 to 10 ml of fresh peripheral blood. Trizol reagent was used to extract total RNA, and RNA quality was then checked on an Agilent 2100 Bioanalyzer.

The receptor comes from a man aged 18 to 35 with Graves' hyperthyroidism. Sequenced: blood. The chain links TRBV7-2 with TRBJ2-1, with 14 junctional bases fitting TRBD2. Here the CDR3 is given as CASSPGLAGVDEQFF. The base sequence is TGTGCCAGCAGCCCGGGACTAGCGGGAGTCGATGAGCAGTTCTTC.